This entry concerns a single TCR beta chain. Its antigen is currently unknown. This record belongs to a study of T cell responses to AZD1222 COVID-19 vaccine. Points from the study as a whole: Close to half of spike-specific TCRs reportedly recognize unmutated variant regions.

This table comes from immunoSEQ multiplex PCR, and its TCRdb copy is limited to in-frame clones, with some not included. The repertoire holds 120,000 or so clones, with roughly 88% as singletons. Sequenced here: peripheral blood, sampled on day 0 of AZD1222 vaccination. This TCR derives from an adult in good health.

The CDR3 nucleotides are TGTGCCAGCGGATGGACACCCGATCAGCCCCAGCATTTT. This encodes CASGWTPDQPQHF. The J gene is TRBJ1-5, the V gene TRBV27; weak D call: TRBD1 (5 bases). Trimming stripped 8 bases from V and 5 bases from J, with 13 bases between. The CDR3 covers 13 residues. Germline V gene data show CDR1 as MNHEY and CDR2 as SMNVEV (reference sequence).